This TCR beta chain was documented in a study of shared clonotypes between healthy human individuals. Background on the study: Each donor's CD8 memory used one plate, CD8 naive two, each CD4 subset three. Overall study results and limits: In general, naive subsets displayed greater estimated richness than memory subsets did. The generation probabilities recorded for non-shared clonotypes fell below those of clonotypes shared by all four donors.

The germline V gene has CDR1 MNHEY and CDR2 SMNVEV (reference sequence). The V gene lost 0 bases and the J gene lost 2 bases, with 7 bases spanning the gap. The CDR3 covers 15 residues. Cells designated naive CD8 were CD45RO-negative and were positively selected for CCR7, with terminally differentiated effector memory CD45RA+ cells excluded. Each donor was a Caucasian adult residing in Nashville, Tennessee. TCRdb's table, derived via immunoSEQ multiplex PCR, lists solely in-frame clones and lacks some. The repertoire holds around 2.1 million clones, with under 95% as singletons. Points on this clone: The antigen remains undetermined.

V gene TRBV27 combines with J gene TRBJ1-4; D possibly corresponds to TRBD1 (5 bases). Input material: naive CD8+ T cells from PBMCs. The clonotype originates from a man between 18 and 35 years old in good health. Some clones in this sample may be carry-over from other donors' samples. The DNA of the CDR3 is TGTGCCAGCAGTTTATCGAAGGGGACTAATGAAAAACTGTTTTTT. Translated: CASSLSKGTNEKLFF.